The 31 T cell receptor beta chains reported below all come from one sample, sequenced in a study of T cells in tumors after PD-1 blockade. Only in-frame clones appear in the TCRdb table, and some are missing; sequencing was by immunoSEQ multiplex PCR. The repertoire consists of approximately 30,000 clones, with 55% to 80% occurring once and the leading ten covering 40%. Sequenced here: PBMCs, sampled after anti-PD-1 treatment. Receptors originate from a human donor with basal cell carcinoma.

By share, this clone counts as medium-sized (0.01 to 0.1%). The V call is TRBV19, the J call TRBJ2-7, with D unclear. The V and J ends lost 3 bases and 0 bases respectively, with 9 bases between them. This CDR3 has 14 residues. Germline V gene sequence: CDR1 LNHDA, CDR2 SQIVND (reference sequence). The CDR3 protein is CASSMSLYSYEQYF. The CDR3 DNA reads as TGTGCCAGTAGTATGTCCCTCTACTCCTACGAGCAGTACTTC.

This chain joins TRBV4-3 and TRBJ2-3; D is ambiguous. Germline-derived CDR1 and CDR2 are LGHNA and YSLEER. With 0 bases removed from V and 8 bases from J, the gap between germline ends came to 12 bases. CDR3 length equals 14 residues. The CDR3 nucleotides are TGCGCCAGCAGCCAAGATATTACCGGTCCTACGCAGTATTTT. Its translation: CASSQDITGPTQYF.

The gene calls are TRBV7-8 and TRBJ2-1, with D maybe TRBD1 (6 bases). V was cut by 6 bases and J by 6 bases, with 21 bases left in between. In germline, CDR1 is SGHVS, CDR2 FQNEAQ. This CDR3 is built from 16 residues. DNA for the CDR3: TGTGCCAGCAGTTCCCACAGGGCATTGGTGGGCAATGAGCAGTTCTTC. As protein: CASSSHRALVGNEQFF.

The gene calls are TRBV23-1 and TRBJ2-7, with 8 bases that match TRBD2. TRBV23-1 is noted as an ORF with a role that remains uncertain. The CDR3 length is 16 residues. Unmatched junction bases numbered 14, after V lost 8 bases and J lost 2 bases. The CDR3 loop is CASPHGRDLRTYEQYF. The CDR3, as DNA: TGCGCCAGCCCCCACGGGAGGGATCTGCGTACCTACGAGCAGTACTTC.

The V and J genes are TRBV5-3 and TRBJ1-2; D is undetermined. TRBV5-3 is recorded as an ORF, its role being uncertain. V was clipped by 5 bases and J by 6 bases, with 14 bases between them. The CDR3 loop spans 13 amino acids. CDR3 sequence reads: CARSRPPSNGYTF. The CDR3 DNA follows: TGTGCCAGAAGTCGCCCCCCCAGTAATGGCTACACCTTC.

The CDR3 loop reads CASSLSGGLETQYF. The CDR3 coding sequence is TGCGCCAGCAGCCTTTCAGGGGGACTGGAGACCCAGTACTTC. The chain carries TRBV5-1 and TRBJ2-5; D is possibly TRBD1 (7 bases). The germline V gene encodes CDR1 SGHRS and CDR2 YFSETQ. V lost 4 bases and J 5 bases, leaving 15 bases between the germline ends. The CDR3 covers 14 residues.

The CDR3, as DNA: TGTGCCAGCAGCTTGGGTGGCCTGCAGGGCAAGGAGACCCAGTACTTC. Its translation is CASSLGGLQGKETQYF. The chain links TRBV5-4 to TRBJ2-5; D possibly corresponds to TRBD1 (5 bases). Between the trimmed V and J ends, which lost 0 bases and 5 bases, there was a span of 17 bases. Germline-derived CDR1 and CDR2 are SGHNT and YYREEE (reference sequence). CDR3 length: 16 residues. The full variable domain, its missing parts supplied by reference TRBV5-4 and TRBJ2-5, is ETGVTQSPTHLIKTRGQQVTLRCSSQSGHNTVSWYQQALGQGPQFIFQYYREEENGRGNFPPRFSGLQFPNYSSELNVNALELDDSALYLCASSLGGLQGKETQYFGPGTRLLVL.

The V call is TRBV2, the J call TRBJ2-5; D gene ambiguous. CDR1 SNHLY and CDR2 FYNNEI come from the germline V gene. This CDR3 region has 14 residues. The ends were cut back, 3 bases at V and 1 base at J, with 9 bases in the middle. Here the CDR3 DNA reads TGTGCCAGCAGTGAGGGAAGACGCCAAGAGACCCAGTACTTC. Translated, it gives CASSEGRRQETQYF.

The chain joins TRBV10-3 to TRBJ2-7; TRBD2 is a possible D gene (5 bases). The CDR3 has 12 amino acids. V was pared by 3 bases and J by 6 bases, with 9 bases between. Looked up from germline, CDR1 is ENHRY and CDR2 is SYGVKD. The CDR3, as DNA: TGTGCCATCAGTGAATTGGGAGCCGAGCAGTACTTC. As protein: CAISELGAEQYF.

This clone showed up just a few times. This chain links TRBV6-1 with TRBJ1-4; D ambiguous. The CDR3 loop spans 13 amino acids. Trimming cost V 3 bases and J 8 bases, with 10 bases left between them. Germline lookup yields CDR1 MNHNS and CDR2 SASEGT. CDR3 sequence reads: CASSEAGPEKLFF. CDR3 DNA sequence: TGTGCCAGCAGTGAGGCCGGGCCGGAAAAACTGTTTTTT.

The genes are TRBV29-1 and TRBJ1-4; 8 bases match TRBD1. CDR3 length: 15 amino acids. CDR1 is SQVTM, CDR2 ANQGSEA, per germline. Germline trimming cut 3 bases from V and 5 bases from J; bases unmatched to any gene: 8. CDR3 sequence: CSVEKFGQGNEKLFF. The CDR3 bases are TGCAGCGTTGAGAAGTTCGGACAGGGAAATGAAAAACTGTTTTTT.

This clone appeared a few times. The V call is TRBV5-4, the J call TRBJ2-5; TRBD2 matches 7 bases. V was pared by 4 bases and J by 2 bases, with 5 bases of the junction left unmatched. The CDR3 totals 14 residues. CDR1 is SGHNT and CDR2 is YYREEE in the germline V gene (reference sequence). As DNA, the CDR3 is TGTGCCAGCAGCCCACGGACTAGTCAAGAGACCCAGTACTTC. Translated: CASSPRTSQETQYF. Full variable domain (outside the CDR3, taken from reference TRBV5-4 and TRBJ2-5): ETGVTQSPTHLIKTRGQQVTLRCSSQSGHNTVSWYQQALGQGPQFIFQYYREEENGRGNFPPRFSGLQFPNYSSELNVNALELDDSALYLCASSPRTSQETQYFGPGTRLLVL.

The chain uses TRBV27 and TRBJ1-2, with D possibly TRBD1 on 5 matching bases. V was cut by 7 bases and J by 6 bases, with 12 bases left in between. The CDR3 totals 12 residues. Germline assignment: CDR1 MNHEY and CDR2 SMNVEV (reference sequence). CDR3 in DNA: TGTGCCAGCACGGGGGGTTTGGATGGCTACACCTTC. Residues: CASTGGLDGYTF.

The chain uses TRBV30 and TRBJ1-6; possible D gene TRBD1, 5 bases. The V and J ends lost 0 bases and 3 bases respectively, with 9 bases between them. The CDR3 is 15 amino acids. Germline V gene lookup returns CDR1 GTSNPN and CDR2 SVGIG (reference sequence). For the CDR3, the DNA is TGTGCCTGGAGTGTACCCACAGGCTATAATTCACCCCTCCACTTT. Protein sequence: CAWSVPTGYNSPLHF.

V is TRBV5-8 and J is TRBJ1-2, with 10 bases aligning to TRBD1. The CDR3 is made up of 15 amino acids. In germline, CDR1 is SGHTS, CDR2 YDEGEE. V was clipped by 2 bases and J by 3 bases; unmatched bases: 4. The DNA for the CDR3 is TGTGCCAGCAGCTTTCCGGGACAGGGGTACTATGGCTACACCTTC. Protein product: CASSFPGQGYYGYTF.

V and J are TRBV19 and TRBJ1-1; 7 bases fit TRBD1. The trim removed 0 bases at V and 6 bases at J, leaving 4 bases unmatched. Looked up from germline, CDR1 is LNHDA and CDR2 is SQIVND (reference sequence). This CDR3 contains 14 residues. In nucleotides, the CDR3 is TGTGCCAGTAGTATAGATCGCAGGGGGTCTGAAGCTTTCTTT. It translates to CASSIDRRGSEAFF.

The chain combines TRBV27 with TRBJ1-1, with 8 bases identical to TRBD1. J gave up 3 bases and V 7 bases, and 7 bases lay outside the gene matches. This CDR3 spans 14 amino acids. Germline-derived CDR1 and CDR2 are MNHEY and SMNVEV (reference sequence). CDR3 nucleotides: TGTGCCAGCACCGTACAGGGGGGGGACACTGAAGCTTTCTTT. Translating gives CASTVQGGDTEAFF.

V is TRBV5-1 and J is TRBJ2-1; either TRBD1 or TRBD2 may supply D (5 bases each). Deletions cut 0 bases from V and 3 bases from J, with 10 bases between. From germline, CDR1 is SGHRS and CDR2 YFSETQ. There are 15 residues in the CDR3. The CDR3 spells CASSLAGTDYNEQFF. CDR3 nucleotide sequence: TGCGCCAGCAGCTTGGCGGGGACCGACTACAATGAGCAGTTCTTC.

J is TRBJ1-2 and V is TRBV5-8, with 8 nucleotides matching TRBD1. After removal of 4 bases from V and 0 bases from J, the junction contained 14 bases not matched to a gene. Looked up from germline, CDR1 is SGHTS and CDR2 is YDEGEE. This CDR3 is 18 amino acids long. In DNA form, the CDR3 reads TGTGCCAGCAGCCCGAGACAGGGGCGCGCCACCTCTAACTATGGCTACACCTTC. Translation gives CASSPRQGRATSNYGYTF.

By share of the sample, this clone is medium-sized (0.01 to 0.1%). The V call is TRBV7-9, the J call TRBJ2-3; TRBD2 matches at 9 bases. This CDR3 is 14 amino acids long. Looked up from germline, CDR1 is SEHNR and CDR2 is FQNEAQ (reference sequence). Trimming removed 4 bases from V and 7 bases from J; junction bases left unmatched: 6. The CDR3 coding sequence is TGTGCCAGCAGCTCCCTAGCGGGGCAACATACGCAGTATTTT. Amino acid sequence: CASSSLAGQHTQYF.

In this sample, this clone turned up many times. The V and J genes are TRBV7-6 and TRBJ2-1; D gene uncertain. The CDR3 runs to 13 residues. V was clipped by 5 bases and J by 9 bases, with 14 bases between them. CDR1 and CDR2 from the germline V gene are SGHVS and FNYEAQ. Here the CDR3 reads CASSPPGGVEQFF. The CDR3 DNA follows: TGTGCCAGCAGCCCTCCAGGCGGAGTTGAGCAGTTCTTC.

As regards this clone: The junction departs from the called germline gene at one end, perhaps through a read error. The CDR3 region has the DNA TGTGCCAGCAGGGTAGGACTAGCGGGAGGGTACGATCAGTACTTC. Translating gives CASRVGLAGGYDQYF. J is TRBJ2-7 and V is TRBV7-2; 15 bases line up with TRBD2. Germline CDR1 reads SGHTA; CDR2 reads FQGNSA. The CDR3 extends over 15 amino acids.

V and J are TRBV28 and TRBJ1-2; D not resolved. From germline, CDR1 is MDHEN and CDR2 SYDVKM. The CDR3 sequence is 13 residues long. V lost 2 bases to trimming and J lost 3 bases, with 7 bases between them. The CDR3 DNA sequence: TGTGCCAGCAGTTTAAGGGCGGACTATGGCTACACCTTC. This translates into CASSLRADYGYTF.

The chain has TRBV10-3 and TRBJ1-2; D call uncertain. The CDR3 has 12 residues. Germline V gene sequence: CDR1 ENHRY, CDR2 SYGVKD. Deletions cut 2 bases from V and 2 bases from J, with 3 bases between. CDR3 sequence (DNA): TGTGCCATCAGTGAGAGCAACTATGGCTACACCTTC. Protein product: CAISESNYGYTF.

By sample share, this clone is medium-sized. The chain couples TRBV6-5 to TRBJ1-6; D unresolved. The length of the CDR3 is 14 residues. The germline V gene encodes CDR1 MNHEY and CDR2 SVGAGI. V dropped 7 bases and J dropped 5 bases, with 12 bases sitting between them. CDR3 in amino acids: CASNPRTHNSPLHF. CDR3 nucleotides: TGTGCCAGCAACCCCAGGACTCATAATTCACCCCTCCACTTT.

The rearrangement uses TRBV27 and TRBJ1-1; TRBD1 matches 8 bases. CDR3 size: 14 residues. The germline gives CDR1 MNHEY, CDR2 SMNVEV (reference sequence). J was trimmed by 4 bases and V by 7 bases; bases with no gene match: 8. The CDR3 protein is CASTSLTGGTEAFF. Here the CDR3 DNA reads TGTGCCAGCACATCCCTTACAGGGGGCACTGAAGCTTTCTTT.

This clone was observed once. The chain links TRBV4-1 to TRBJ1-2; a possible D gene is TRBD1 (6 bases). Trimming cost V 1 base and J 4 bases, with 19 bases left between them. Germline V gives CDR1 MGHRA, CDR2 YSYEKL. The CDR3 sequence is 17 residues long. The chain's CDR3 is CASSQVAGGGQGYGYTF. Here the CDR3 DNA reads TGCGCCAGCAGCCAAGTTGCGGGGGGCGGGCAGGGCTATGGCTACACCTTC.

This clone was counted a few times. The rearrangement joins TRBV18 to TRBJ1-2, with D perhaps TRBD1 (5 bases). CDR1 and CDR2 (germline): KGHSH, LQKENI. The V end lost 3 bases, the J end lost 6 bases, and 11 bases lay between the germline ends. This CDR3 has 13 residues. The CDR3 protein is CASSPASGDGYTF. The CDR3, as DNA: TGTGCCAGCTCACCGGCCTCGGGGGATGGCTACACCTTC.

This clone turned up a few times. The rearrangement links TRBV9 to TRBJ1-4; possible D gene TRBD1, 5 bases. The germline V and J ends were trimmed by 0 bases and 8 bases, with 17 bases remaining between them. Germline V gene data show CDR1 as SGDLS and CDR2 as YYNGEE. The CDR3 loop spans 16 amino acids. DNA of the CDR3: TGTGCCAGCAGCGTAGCTAGGCAGGGAACGAAGGAAAAACTGTTTTTT. Protein: CASSVARQGTKEKLFF.

CDR3 amino acids: CASSQLDLAEYEQYF. The CDR3 DNA reads TGCGCCAGCAGCCAACTTGACCTAGCGGAGTACGAGCAGTACTTC. The genes are TRBV4-1 and TRBJ2-7; TRBD2 agrees at 7 bases. Looked up from germline, CDR1 is MGHRA and CDR2 is YSYEKL. The CDR3 is 15 residues long. The V and J ends lost 2 bases and 4 bases, in that order; junction bases with no gene match: 8.

The V call is TRBV18, the J call TRBJ2-5, with D hard to call. The CDR3 has 11 amino acids. V was clipped by 6 bases and J by 5 bases, with 7 bases between them. In germline, CDR1 is KGHSH, CDR2 LQKENI. CDR3 sequence reads: CASSFDETQYF. CDR3 in DNA: TGTGCCAGCTCGTTCGACGAGACCCAGTACTTC.